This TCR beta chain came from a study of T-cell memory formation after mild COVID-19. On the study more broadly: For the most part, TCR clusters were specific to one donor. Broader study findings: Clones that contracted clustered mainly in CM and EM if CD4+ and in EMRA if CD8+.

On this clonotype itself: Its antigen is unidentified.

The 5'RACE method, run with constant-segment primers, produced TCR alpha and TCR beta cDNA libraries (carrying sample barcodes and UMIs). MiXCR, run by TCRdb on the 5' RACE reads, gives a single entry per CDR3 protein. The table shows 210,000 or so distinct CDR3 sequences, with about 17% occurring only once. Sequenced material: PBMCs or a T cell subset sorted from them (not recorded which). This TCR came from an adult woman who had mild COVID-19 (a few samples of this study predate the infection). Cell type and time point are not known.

In DNA form, the CDR3 reads TGTGCCAGCAGTTATGTGCTTCGTTACAGGGGAGTTTTCTTT. This sequence encodes CASSYVLRYRGVFF. The chain has TRBV6-2 or TRBV6-3 and TRBJ1-1; 7 bases align to TRBD1. This CDR3 spans 14 amino acids. Germline trimming cut 3 bases from V and 13 bases from J; bases unmatched to any gene: 14. Germline CDR1 and CDR2: MNHEY and SVGEGT.